The T cell receptor beta chain described here comes from a study of T cells in Graves' hyperthyroidism and ophthalmopathy. Amplified TCR beta CDR3 regions derived from RNA transcripts. TCR CDR3 underwent first-round RT-PCR with the HTBI primer set. TCRdb reprocessed the multiplex PCR reads via MiXCR and lists one record per CDR3 protein. The sample has about 250,000 distinct CDR3 sequences; 20% to 25% are singletons. This TCR derives from a man aged 25-45 years with Graves' ophthalmopathy. The specimen was blood.

The CDR3: CASSSSRGTGELFF. CDR3 nucleotide sequence: TGTGCCAGCAGCTCGAGTCGCGGGACCGGGGAGCTGTTTTTT. J is TRBJ2-2 and V is TRBV11-2, with TRBD2 as a possible D gene (5 bases). CDR3 length: 14 amino acids. V shed 4 bases and J shed 5 bases, with 11 bases lying between them. CDR1 is SGHAT, CDR2 FQNNGV, per germline.